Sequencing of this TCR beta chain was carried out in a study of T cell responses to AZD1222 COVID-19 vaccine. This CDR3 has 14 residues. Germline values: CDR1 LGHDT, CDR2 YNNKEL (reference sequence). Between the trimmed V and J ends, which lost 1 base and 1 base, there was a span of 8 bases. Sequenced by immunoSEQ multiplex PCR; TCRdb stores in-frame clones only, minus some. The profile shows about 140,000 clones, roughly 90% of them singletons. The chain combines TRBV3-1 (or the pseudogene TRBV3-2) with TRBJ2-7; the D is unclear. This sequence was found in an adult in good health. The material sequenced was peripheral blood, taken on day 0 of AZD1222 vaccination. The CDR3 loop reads CASSQVGSSYEQYF. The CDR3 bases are TGTGCCAGCAGCCAAGTGGGGTCATCCTACGAGCAGTACTTC.